The 10 T cell receptor beta chains below were found in one sample sequenced in a study of CD8 T cells in ankylosing spondylitis. Study observations and caveats: A TCR beta motif made of fewer than 10 highly homologous variants seemed typical of ankylosing spondylitis blood.

No cognate antigen is known for these TCRs. TCRdb re-called the 5' RACE reads with MiXCR, one entry per CDR3 protein. This sample carries hundreds of thousands of distinct CDR3 sequences, 12% of them seen once, and the ten largest clones take approximately 0.46%. The sample taken for sequencing was blood, either unsorted or a sorted T cell fraction (not recorded which). These TCRs come from a male donor with ankylosing spondylitis.

There are many counts of this clonotype. The CDR3 nucleotides read TGTGCCAGCAGTGCAGGGCCAATCCTCAGGGGGAGAAACACTGAAGCTTTCTTT. Residues: CASSAGPILRGRNTEAFF. The chain uses TRBV6-1 and TRBJ1-1, with TRBD1 identical over 7 bases. The junction had 16 bases not matched to a gene; V was cut back by 4 bases and J by 2 bases. The CDR3 runs to 18 residues. Germline assignment: CDR1 MNHNS and CDR2 SASEGT.

CDR3 in DNA: TGTGCCACCAGGGGGGGAAGGGCCCGAGAAGATACGCAGTATTTT. It codes for CATRGGRAREDTQYF. This rearrangement joins TRBV24-1 to TRBJ2-3, with D possibly matching TRBD2 (6 bases). Trimming cost V 7 bases and J 5 bases, with 18 bases left between them. The CDR3 sequence is 15 residues long. Germline-derived CDR1 and CDR2 are KGHDR and SFDVKD.

To note about this clonotype: This likely comes from a read error, as the CDR3 has no conserved phenylalanine or tryptophan at its end. V is TRBV12-3 or TRBV12-4 and J is TRBJ2-1, with D perhaps matching TRBD1 (6 bases). The CDR3 length is 15 residues. V lost 3 bases, J lost 5 bases, and 14 bases lay in between. The CDR3 nucleotides are TGTGCCAGCAGTTTTCTAGGGGGTTTTGACAATGAGCAGTTCTAC. It encodes CASSFLGGFDNEQFY.

Only a few counts were recorded for this clonotype. The chain uses TRBV6-1 and TRBJ2-3; 7 bases are a match to TRBD1. Germline CDR1 is MNHNS and CDR2 is SASEGT. V lost 8 bases and J lost 2; bases outside the gene matches: 7. CDR3 length equals 14 residues. The CDR3 spells CASRHGTATDTQYF. CDR3 DNA: TGTGCCAGCCGCCATGGGACAGCCACAGATACGCAGTATTTT.

This clonotype showed up many times. This chain links TRBV20-1 with TRBJ2-1; no definite D call. The germline V and J ends were trimmed by 5 bases and 0 bases, with 11 bases remaining between them. This CDR3 is 14 amino acids long. CDR1 is DFQATT, CDR2 SNEGSKA, per germline (reference sequence). The CDR3 spells CSALGYSSYNEQFF. In DNA form, the CDR3 reads TGCAGTGCTCTAGGATATAGCTCCTACAATGAGCAGTTCTTC.

This clonotype was seen ten or more times. The chain links TRBV29-1 to TRBJ2-1; TRBD2 matches 14 bases. Germline CDR1 and CDR2: SQVTM and ANQGSEA. CDR3 length equals 13 residues. Trimming removed 5 bases from V and 15 bases from J; junction bases left unmatched: 9. CDR3 region: CSVTTGTSGGPFF. Written as DNA, the CDR3 is TGCAGCGTTACTACCGGGACTAGCGGGGGTCCGTTCTTC.

V gene TRBV10-3 combines with J gene TRBJ2-7; D gene uncertain. CDR1 is ENHRY and CDR2 is SYGVKD in the germline V gene. This CDR3 region has 16 residues. V was trimmed by 3 bases and J by 3 bases, leaving 18 bases between them. The CDR3 DNA follows: TGTGCCATCAGTGACGCACCTCGGTCCAACCTCTACGAGCAGTACTTC. Its translation is CAISDAPRSNLYEQYF.

This chain connects TRBV7-6 to TRBJ2-4, with 8 positions matching TRBD2. CDR1 SGHVS and CDR2 FNYEAQ come from the germline V gene. V gave up 0 bases and J gave up 0 bases; unmatched junction bases: 4. The CDR3 spans 17 residues. The CDR3 region is CASSLARGALAKNIQYF. The CDR3 DNA sequence: TGTGCCAGCAGCTTAGCGCGGGGGGCCTTAGCCAAAAACATTCAGTACTTC.

The rearrangement links TRBV7-2 to TRBJ1-1; D may be TRBD1 (6 bases). V lost 2 bases, J lost 1 base, and 11 bases lay in between. The CDR3 sequence is 15 residues long. Germline V lookup: CDR1 SGHTA, CDR2 FQGNSA. CDR3 coding DNA: TGTGCCAGCAGCTTATCGACAGGCACGAACACTGAAGCTTTCTTT. The encoded protein is CASSLSTGTNTEAFF.

This clonotype was seen ten or more times. V usage is TRBV5-1 and J usage is TRBJ2-3; possibly TRBD1 or TRBD2 for D (5 bases each). V dropped 6 bases and J dropped 5 bases, with 13 bases sitting between them. The germline gives CDR1 SGHRS, CDR2 YFSETQ. The CDR3 has 13 residues. In DNA, the CDR3 is TGCGCCAGCAAGCTACGGGGCGGAGATACGCAGTATTTT. Residues: CASKLRGGDTQYF.